This T cell receptor beta chain was obtained from a study of identical twins. In its sample, this clonotype was seen many times. Its cognate antigen is unknown. From the 5' RACE reads, TCRdb called clonotypes with MiXCR, one entry per CDR3 protein. The table has approximately 1.8 million distinct CDR3 sequences, 32% seen once. With V trimmed by 2 bases and J by 5 bases, 6 bases remained unmatched. CDR1 and CDR2 from the germline V gene are MNHEY and SMNVEV (reference sequence). There are 15 residues in the CDR3. There were only healthy Caucasians among the donors. Whole-study results and caveats: Abundant beta clonotypes from cord blood bore fewer insertions; memory repertoires lacked this pattern. Out-of-frame alpha sequences common to twins exhibited a surplus of low generation probability.

Sequenced input: cord blood. The chain is built from TRBV27 and TRBJ2-7, with 10 positions matching TRBD1. This TCR was sampled from a newborn girl in good health. The CDR3 here is CASSLEGTGVNEQYF. In DNA, the CDR3 is TGTGCCAGCAGTTTAGAGGGGACAGGGGTCAACGAGCAGTACTTC.